This T cell receptor beta chain derives from a study of spatial heterogeneity in lung cancer (dated by TCRdb to 2018 to 2020). Describing the broader study: Samples were obtained from 72 patients with early-stage, untreated non-small cell lung cancer from the lung TRACERx cohort. Follow-up PBMC samples were sequenced whenever available, with the median time to follow-up being around 25 months after resection. Beta-chain transcripts were consistently detected in greater numbers than alpha-chain transcripts, which likely reflects a higher abundance of beta-chain transcripts. In the raw uncorrected reads, each unique combination of TCR and UMI appeared more than ten times on average. In non-small cell lung cancer, the study quantitatively compared TCR alpha and beta repertoires across several tumor regions, matched nontumor lung, and blood. Nonsynonymous mutation counts, determined by whole-exome sequencing of tumor tissue, were related to TCR repertoire features. Both alpha and beta chains were TCR-sequenced in samples taken at surgery, namely 220 tumor regions, around 64 matched nontumor lung samples and 45 to 60 PBMC samples. Findings and caveats that apply to the study as a whole: Ubiquitous expanded tumor TCRs were detected in blood more often at tumor resection than at routine follow-up. Additional single-cell paired TCR alpha and beta sequencing was considered necessary to confirm, at a functional level, the hypothesis that regional TCRs recognize regional mutations. Only 14 patients were included in comparisons of baseline and follow-up blood repertoires.

Library generation was performed with 5' RACE. The run used a NextSeq 500. In the TCR library protocol, a unique molecular identifier was attached to each TCR cDNA molecule so that PCR and sequencing errors could be corrected. The original methods were these. TCR identification, UMI-based error correction and CDR3 extraction were all carried out with Decombinator tools. Expanded TCRs were defined as those above a frequency of 2 per 1,000, corresponding to the top 1% of the tumor frequency distribution. Renyi diversity was calculated using the R vegan package after each repertoire was subsampled 100 times to 5,000 TCRs. CDR3 similarity networks were built from amino acid triplet string-kernel similarity, connecting CDR3s with pairwise similarity above 0.82. Clones were called with MiXCR by TCRdb after fastp trimmed the public reads at Q25, and only in-frame beta chains were retained. All rows with the same CDR3 protein become a single entry with the most common DNA and genes. These V and J calls derive from TCRdb rather than the authors' analysis. The sample profile shows 42,000 or so distinct CDR3 sequences; about 10% of them were found once. Of the sample, 17% is held by the ten largest clones.

At least ten counts were recorded for this clonotype. Its binding antigen is unknown. One end of the junction is discordant with germline, which a read error may explain. The time point label corresponds to: blood at routine non-recurrence follow-up after resection. TCR sequencing used whole RNA extracted from tumor and nontumor lung tissue, or from cryopreserved PBMC samples, without cell sorting. A patient was chosen for TCR sequencing only when enough RNA was available from at least two tumor regions. The CDR3 numbers 13 residues from cysteine through phenylalanine. The entry retains the CDR3 DNA only, 39 bases that are in frame from base 1. CDR1 and CDR2 are drawn from the germline V gene: SGDLS, YYNGEE.

The clonotype originates from a female donor with early-stage non-small cell lung cancer. The chain is encoded by TRBV9 joined to TRBJ2-1; no D gene can be assigned with confidence. Sequenced here: PBMCs, sampled at follow-up. The CDR3 region reads CASSGLSFNEQFF. The nucleotide sequence reads as follows: TGTGCCAGCAGCGGATTATCCTTCAATGAGCAGTTCTTC.